This entry concerns a single T cell receptor beta chain. A J-beta primer mix and a sample-barcoded 5' primer were used in a second PCR of roughly 7 to 12 cycles. With 12 random nucleotides, a template-switch adaptor tagged each individual cDNA molecule. Via MiXCR, TCRdb re-called the 5' RACE reads, giving one row per CDR3 protein. The table records 1 million or so distinct CDR3 sequences, approximately 25% of them present only once. The data derive from a study of blood T cells in healthy people across ages. These sequences were also reported in another study, on T cells of mothers and their children.

The source is a girl under 10 years old in good health. Sequenced sample: blood.

The CDR3 sequence: CSAPPTSVTDTQYF. As DNA, the CDR3 is TGCAGTGCTCCCCCGACTAGCGTCACAGATACGCAGTATTTT. V and J are TRBV20-1 and TRBJ2-3; TRBD2 matches 8 bases. The V and J ends lost 5 bases and 2 bases, in that order; junction bases with no gene match: 6. Germline lookup yields CDR1 DFQATT and CDR2 SNEGSKA (reference sequence). The CDR3 is made up of 14 amino acids.